This T cell receptor (beta chain) was captured in a study of blood T cell repertoires in COVID-19. Study information: Collection of acute and convalescent COVID-19 samples took place in the United States, Italy and Spain. PBMCs, B-cell-depleted T cells, or T cells provided the cDNA or gDNA that made up the material.

This clone showed up just once. The germline CDR1 and CDR2 sequences are SNHLY and FYNNEI. Between the trimmed V and J ends, which lost 8 bases and 10 bases, there was a span of 20 bases. This CDR3 has 13 amino acids. Authors' processing steps: Amplification of reference gene primers provided the estimated nucleated cell counts. Libraries were prepared by immunoSEQ multiplex PCR; TCRdb keeps only in-frame clonotypes and omits some of them. D and trimming were read from the DNA, whereas the V and J calls and clone size are those reported in that table. The sample consists of tens of thousands of clones, more than 70% of them appearing once.

The receptor was derived from a human donor in a cohort sampled during active COVID-19. The rearrangement joins TRBV2 to TRBJ2-5; tentative D call: TRBD2 (5 bases). Input material: peripheral blood. This CDR3 is CASGKEAFSFQYF. The CDR3 coding sequence is TGTGCCAGCGGGAAGGAGGCGTTTTCTTTCCAGTACTTC.